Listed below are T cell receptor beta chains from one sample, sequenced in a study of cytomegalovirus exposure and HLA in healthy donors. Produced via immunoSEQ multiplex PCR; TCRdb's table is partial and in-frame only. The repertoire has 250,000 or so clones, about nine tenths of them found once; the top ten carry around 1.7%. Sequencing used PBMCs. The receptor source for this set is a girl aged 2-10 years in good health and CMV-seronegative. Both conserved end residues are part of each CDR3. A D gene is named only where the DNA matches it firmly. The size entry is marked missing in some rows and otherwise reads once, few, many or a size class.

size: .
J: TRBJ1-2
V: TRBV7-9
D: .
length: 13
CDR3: CASSLAWGHGYTF
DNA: TGTGCCAGCAGCTTAGCCTGGGGGCATGGCTACACCTTC

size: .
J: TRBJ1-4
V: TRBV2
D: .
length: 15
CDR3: CASSEGGGSNEKLFF
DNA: TGTGCCAGCAGTGAAGGCGGGGGTTCTAATGAAAAACTGTTTTTT

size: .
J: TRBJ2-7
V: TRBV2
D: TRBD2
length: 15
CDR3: CASTPRTSGTYEQYF
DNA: TGTGCCAGCACCCCCCGGACTAGCGGTACCTACGAGCAGTACTTC

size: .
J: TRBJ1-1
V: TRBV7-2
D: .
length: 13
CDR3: CASSLSQNTEAFF
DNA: TGTGCCAGCAGCTTAAGCCAGAACACTGAAGCTTTCTTT

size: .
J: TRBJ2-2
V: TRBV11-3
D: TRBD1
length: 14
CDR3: CASSWTGNTGELFF
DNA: TGTGCCAGCAGCTGGACAGGGAACACCGGGGAGCTGTTTTTT

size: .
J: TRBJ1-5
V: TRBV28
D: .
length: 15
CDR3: CASSPRTISNQPQHF
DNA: TGTGCCAGCAGTCCACGGACAATTAGCAATCAGCCCCAGCATTTT

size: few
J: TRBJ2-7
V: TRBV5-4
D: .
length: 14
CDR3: CASSSQGSSYEQYF
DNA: TGTGCCAGCAGTTCCCAGGGTAGCTCCTACGAGCAGTACTTC

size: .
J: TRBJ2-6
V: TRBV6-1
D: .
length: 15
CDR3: CASSLQVSGANVLTF
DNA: TGTGCCAGCAGTCTACAGGTCTCTGGGGCCAACGTCCTGACTTTC

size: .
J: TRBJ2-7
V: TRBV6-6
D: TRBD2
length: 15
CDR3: CASSYKAIAGGGQYF
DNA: TGTGCCAGCAGTTACAAGGCTATAGCGGGAGGTGGGCAGTACTTC

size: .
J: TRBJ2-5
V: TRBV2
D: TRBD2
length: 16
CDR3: CASSEVASGHQETQYF
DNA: TGTGCCAGCAGTGAAGTTGCTAGCGGGCACCAAGAGACCCAGTACTTC

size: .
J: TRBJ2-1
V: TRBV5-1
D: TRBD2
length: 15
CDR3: CASSLSGGGRNEQFF
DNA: TGCGCCAGCAGCTTGTCGGGAGGAGGGAGGAATGAGCAGTTCTTC

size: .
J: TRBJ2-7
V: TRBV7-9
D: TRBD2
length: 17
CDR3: CASSSTGGVRVNYEQYF
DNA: TGTGCCAGCAGCTCCACCGGGGGGGTTCGGGTGAACTACGAGCAGTACTTC

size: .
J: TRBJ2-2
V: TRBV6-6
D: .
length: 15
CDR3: CASSYGRGNTGELFF
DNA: TGTGCCAGCAGTTACGGACGGGGGAACACCGGGGAGCTGTTTTTT

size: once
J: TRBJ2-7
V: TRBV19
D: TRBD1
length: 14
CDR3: CASSTPGQAYEQYF
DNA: TGTGCCAGCTCGACCCCCGGACAGGCCTACGAGCAGTACTTC

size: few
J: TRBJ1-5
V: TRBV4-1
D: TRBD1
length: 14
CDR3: CASSPGQEYQPQHF
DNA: TGCGCCAGCAGCCCGGGACAGGAGTATCAGCCCCAGCATTTT

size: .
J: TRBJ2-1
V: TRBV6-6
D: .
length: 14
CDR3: CATVAVASYNEQFF
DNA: TGTGCCACTGTAGCGGTGGCGTCCTACAATGAGCAGTTCTTC

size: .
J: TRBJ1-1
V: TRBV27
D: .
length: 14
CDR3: CASSPGGANTEAFF
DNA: TGTGCCAGCAGTCCGGGGGGCGCGAACACTGAAGCTTTCTTT

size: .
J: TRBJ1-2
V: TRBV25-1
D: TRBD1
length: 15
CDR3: CASSDISQGAQGYTF
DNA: TGTGCCAGCAGTGACATCAGCCAGGGGGCGCAGGGCTACACCTTC

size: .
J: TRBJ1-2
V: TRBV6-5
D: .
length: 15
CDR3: CASSPDRQAVRGYTF
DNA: TGTGCCAGCAGTCCCGACCGACAGGCAGTTCGCGGCTACACCTTC

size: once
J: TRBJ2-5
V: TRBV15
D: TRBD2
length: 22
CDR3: CATSSTSPAGGSLPQYQETQYF
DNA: TGTGCCACCAGCAGTACCTCCCCAGCGGGGGGGTCCCTACCTCAGTACCAAGAGACCCAGTACTTC

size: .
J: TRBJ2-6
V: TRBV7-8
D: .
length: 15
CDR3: CASSLLSSGANVLTF
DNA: TGTGCCAGCAGCTTACTGAGCTCTGGGGCCAACGTCCTGACTTTC

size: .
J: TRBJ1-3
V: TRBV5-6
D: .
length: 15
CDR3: CASSLAVGLGNTIYF
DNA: TGTGCCAGCAGCTTGGCCGTCGGGTTAGGAAACACCATATATTTT

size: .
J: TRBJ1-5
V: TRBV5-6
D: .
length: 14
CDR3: CASSWGESNQPQHF
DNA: TGTGCCAGCAGCTGGGGGGAATCCAATCAGCCCCAGCATTTT

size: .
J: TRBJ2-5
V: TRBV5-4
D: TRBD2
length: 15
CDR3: CASSLTSGVEKTQYF
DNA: TGTGCCAGCAGCCTGACTAGCGGGGTGGAAAAGACCCAGTACTTC

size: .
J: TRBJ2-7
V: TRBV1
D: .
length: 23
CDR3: CTSSQEVSSGTSGRAAHAYEQYF
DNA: TGCACCAGCAGCCAAGAAGTTAGCAGCGGGACTAGCGGGAGGGCCGCGCACGCCTACGAGCAGTACTTC

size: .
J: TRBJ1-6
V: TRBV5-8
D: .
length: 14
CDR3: CASSWGPHGSPLHF
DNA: TGTGCCAGCAGTTGGGGCCCCCACGGTTCACCCCTCCACTTT

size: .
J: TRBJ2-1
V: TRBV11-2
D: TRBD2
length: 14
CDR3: CASSLPGLVYEQFF
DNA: TGTGCCAGCAGCTTGCCGGGACTAGTGTATGAGCAGTTCTTC

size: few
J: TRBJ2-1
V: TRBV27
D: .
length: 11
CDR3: CASSTYNEQFF
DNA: TGTGCCAGCAGCACCTACAATGAGCAGTTCTTC

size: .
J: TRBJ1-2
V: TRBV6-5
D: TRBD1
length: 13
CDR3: CASDPGQGGSYTF
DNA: TGTGCCTCAGACCCCGGACAGGGAGGGAGCTACACCTTC

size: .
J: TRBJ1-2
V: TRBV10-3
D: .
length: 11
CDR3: CATTGGYGYTF
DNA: TGTGCCACGACAGGAGGCTATGGCTACACCTTC

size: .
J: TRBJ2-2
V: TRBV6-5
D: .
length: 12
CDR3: CAIRGEERELFF
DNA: TGTGCCATCAGAGGGGAGGAACGGGAGCTGTTTTTT

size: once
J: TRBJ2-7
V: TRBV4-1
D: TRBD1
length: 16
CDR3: CASSQEGTGVSYEQYF
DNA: TGCGCCAGCAGCCAAGAGGGGACAGGGGTTTCCTACGAGCAGTACTTC

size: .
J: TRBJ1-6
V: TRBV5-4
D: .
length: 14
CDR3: CASSPISVNSPLHF
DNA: TGTGCCAGCAGCCCCATATCGGTCAATTCACCCCTCCACTTT

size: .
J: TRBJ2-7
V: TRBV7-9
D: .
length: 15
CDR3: CASSSGTQEAYEQYF
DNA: TGTGCCAGCAGCTCGGGGACACAAGAAGCCTACGAGCAGTACTTC

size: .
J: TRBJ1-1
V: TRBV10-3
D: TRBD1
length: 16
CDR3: CAISVRQGDHSGEAFF
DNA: TGTGCCATCAGTGTACGACAGGGAGATCACAGCGGTGAAGCTTTCTTT

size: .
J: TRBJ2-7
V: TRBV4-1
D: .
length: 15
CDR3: CASSQDPGVTSEQYF
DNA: TGCGCCAGCAGCCAAGATCCAGGGGTAACGTCCGAGCAGTACTTC

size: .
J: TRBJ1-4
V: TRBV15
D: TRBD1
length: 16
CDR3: CATSRRDRGPSEKLFF
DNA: TGTGCCACCAGCAGACGAGACAGGGGGCCGAGCGAAAAACTGTTTTTT

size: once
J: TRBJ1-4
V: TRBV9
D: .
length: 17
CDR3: CASSVGLLTDGSEKLFF
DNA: TGTGCCAGCAGCGTAGGACTATTGACCGACGGCTCGGAAAAACTGTTTTTT

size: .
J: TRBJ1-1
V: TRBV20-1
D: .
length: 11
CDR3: CSARNSKAAFF
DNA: TGCAGTGCTAGAAACTCCAAAGCAGCTTTCTTT

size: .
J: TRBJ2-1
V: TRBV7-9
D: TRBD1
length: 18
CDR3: CASSFIPLRDRSMHEQFF
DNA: TGTGCCAGCAGCTTTATCCCTCTGCGGGACAGGAGTATGCATGAGCAGTTCTTC

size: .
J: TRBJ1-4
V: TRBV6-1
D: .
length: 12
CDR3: CASRGRREKLFF
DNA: TGTGCCAGCCGCGGGAGGCGGGAAAAACTGTTTTTT

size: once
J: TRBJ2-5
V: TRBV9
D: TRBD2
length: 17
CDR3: CASSVASLAGGQETQYF
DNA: TGTGCCAGCAGCGTAGCTTCACTAGCGGGGGGGCAAGAGACCCAGTACTTC

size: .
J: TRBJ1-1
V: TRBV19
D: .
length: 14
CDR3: CASSPAAGYGEAFF
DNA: TGTGCCAGTAGTCCGGCAGCGGGGTATGGGGAAGCTTTCTTT

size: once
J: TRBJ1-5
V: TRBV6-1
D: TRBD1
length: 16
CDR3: CASSDPGQGSNQPQHF
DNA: TGTGCCAGCAGTGATCCGGGACAGGGTAGCAATCAGCCCCAGCATTTT

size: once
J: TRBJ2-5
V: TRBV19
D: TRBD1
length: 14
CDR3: CASRKTGGDETQYF
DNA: TGTGCCAGTAGGAAAACAGGGGGCGACGAGACCCAGTACTTC

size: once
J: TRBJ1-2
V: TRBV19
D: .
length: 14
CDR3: CASSGGMEGYGYTF
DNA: TGTGCCAGTAGTGGGGGAATGGAGGGTTATGGCTACACCTTC

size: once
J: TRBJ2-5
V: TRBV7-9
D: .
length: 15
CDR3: CASSAHTRVGETQYF
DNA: TGTGCCAGCAGCGCACACACTAGGGTGGGAGAGACCCAGTACTTC

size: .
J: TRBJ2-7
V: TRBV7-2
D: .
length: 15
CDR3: CASSSVIGGAYEQYF
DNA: TGTGCCAGCAGCTCCGTCATCGGCGGGGCATACGAGCAGTACTTC

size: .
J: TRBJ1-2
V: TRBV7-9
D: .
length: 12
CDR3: CASAHTPVDYTF
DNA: TGTGCCAGCGCCCACACCCCAGTCGACTACACCTTC

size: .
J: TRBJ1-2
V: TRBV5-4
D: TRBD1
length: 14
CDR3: CASSLQGAGYGYTF
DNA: TGTGCCAGCAGCTTGCAGGGGGCGGGCTATGGCTACACCTTC

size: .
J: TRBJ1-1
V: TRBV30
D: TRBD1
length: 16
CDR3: CAWSGIGDRMNTEAFF
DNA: TGTGCCTGGAGTGGGATAGGGGACAGAATGAACACTGAAGCTTTCTTT

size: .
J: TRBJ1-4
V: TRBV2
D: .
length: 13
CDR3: CASSGGGKEKLFF
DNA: TGTGCCAGCAGTGGCGGGGGGAAGGAAAAACTGTTTTTT

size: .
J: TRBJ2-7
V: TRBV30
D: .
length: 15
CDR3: CAWFKAGLLSYEQYF
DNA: TGTGCCTGGTTTAAGGCGGGGTTGCTCTCCTACGAGCAGTACTTC

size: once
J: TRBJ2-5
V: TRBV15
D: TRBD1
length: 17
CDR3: CATSRDGQGALQETQYF
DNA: TGTGCCACCAGCAGAGATGGGCAGGGGGCTCTACAAGAGACCCAGTACTTC

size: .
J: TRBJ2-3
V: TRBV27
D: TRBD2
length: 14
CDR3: CASRPGGGTDTQYF
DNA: TGTGCCAGCAGGCCGGGAGGCGGCACAGATACGCAGTATTTT